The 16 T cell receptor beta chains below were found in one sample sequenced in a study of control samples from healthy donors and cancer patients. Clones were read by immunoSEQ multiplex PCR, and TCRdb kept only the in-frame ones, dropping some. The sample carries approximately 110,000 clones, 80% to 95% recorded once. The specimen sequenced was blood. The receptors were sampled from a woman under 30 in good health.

CDR3 region: CASSLTDSSYNEQFF. The CDR3 DNA follows: TGTGCCAGCAGCTTAACGGATAGCTCCTACAATGAGCAGTTCTTC. V is TRBV5-4 and J is TRBJ2-1; no reliable D call. The V end was cut by 2 bases, the J end by 0 bases, with 9 bases between. This CDR3 region has 15 residues. The V gene's germline CDR1 is SGHNT and CDR2 YYREEE (reference sequence).

Written as DNA, the CDR3 is TGTGCCAGCAGCCCCAGACCGACCTATGGCTACACCTTC. Protein product: CASSPRPTYGYTF. The gene calls are TRBV9 and TRBJ1-2; D remains unclear. This CDR3 is built from 13 residues. Germline V lookup: CDR1 SGDLS, CDR2 YYNGEE. Trimming took off 4 bases at V and 4 bases at J, with 11 bases between the two ends.

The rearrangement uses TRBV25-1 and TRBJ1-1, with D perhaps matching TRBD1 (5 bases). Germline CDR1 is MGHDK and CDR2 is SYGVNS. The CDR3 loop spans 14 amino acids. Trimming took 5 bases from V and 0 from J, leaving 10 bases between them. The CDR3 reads CASSRTSMNTEAFF. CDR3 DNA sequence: TGTGCCAGCAGTAGGACATCTATGAACACTGAAGCTTTCTTT.

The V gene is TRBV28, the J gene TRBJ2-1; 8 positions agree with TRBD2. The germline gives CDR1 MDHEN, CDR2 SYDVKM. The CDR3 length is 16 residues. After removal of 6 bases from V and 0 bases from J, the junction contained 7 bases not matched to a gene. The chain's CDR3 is CASSLGSGSSYNEQFF. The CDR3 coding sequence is TGTGCCAGCAGCCTCGGGAGCGGGAGCTCCTACAATGAGCAGTTCTTC. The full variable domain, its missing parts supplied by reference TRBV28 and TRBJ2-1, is DVKVTQSSRYLVKRTGEKVFLECVQDMDHENMFWYRQDPGLGLRLIYFSYDVKMKEKGDIPEGYSVSREKKERFSLILESASTNQTSMYLCASSLGSGSSYNEQFFGPGTRLTVL.

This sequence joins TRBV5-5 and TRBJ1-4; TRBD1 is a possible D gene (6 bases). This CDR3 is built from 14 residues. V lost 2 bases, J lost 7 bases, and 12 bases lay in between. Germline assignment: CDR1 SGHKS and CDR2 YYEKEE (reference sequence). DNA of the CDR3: TGTGCCAGCAGCTTAATACAGGGCTTTGAAAAACTGTTTTTT. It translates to CASSLIQGFEKLFF.

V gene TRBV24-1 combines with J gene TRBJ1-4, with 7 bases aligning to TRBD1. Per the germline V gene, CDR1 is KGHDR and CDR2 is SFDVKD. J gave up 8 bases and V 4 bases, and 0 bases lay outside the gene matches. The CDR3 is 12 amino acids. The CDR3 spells CATSEGGEKLFF. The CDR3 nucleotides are TGTGCCACCAGTGAAGGGGGCGAAAAACTGTTTTTT.

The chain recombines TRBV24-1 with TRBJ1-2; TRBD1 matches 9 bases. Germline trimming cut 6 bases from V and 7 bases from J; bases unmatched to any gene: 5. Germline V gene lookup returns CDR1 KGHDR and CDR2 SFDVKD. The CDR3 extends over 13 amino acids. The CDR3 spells CATSPGQGFGYTF. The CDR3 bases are TGTGCCACCAGTCCGGGACAGGGATTTGGCTACACCTTC.

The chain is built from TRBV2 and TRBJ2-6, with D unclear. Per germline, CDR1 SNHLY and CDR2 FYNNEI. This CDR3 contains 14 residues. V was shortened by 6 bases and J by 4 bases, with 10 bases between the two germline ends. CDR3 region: CASRLMWGANVLTF. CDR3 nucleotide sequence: TGTGCCAGCAGACTTATGTGGGGGGCCAACGTCCTGACTTTC.

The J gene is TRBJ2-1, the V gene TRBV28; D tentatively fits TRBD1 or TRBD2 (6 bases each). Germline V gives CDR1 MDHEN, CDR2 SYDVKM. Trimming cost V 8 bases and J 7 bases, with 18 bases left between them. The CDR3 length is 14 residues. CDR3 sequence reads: CASVSSWRGNEQFF. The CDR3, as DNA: TGTGCCAGCGTTAGTTCGTGGAGGGGGAATGAGCAGTTCTTC.

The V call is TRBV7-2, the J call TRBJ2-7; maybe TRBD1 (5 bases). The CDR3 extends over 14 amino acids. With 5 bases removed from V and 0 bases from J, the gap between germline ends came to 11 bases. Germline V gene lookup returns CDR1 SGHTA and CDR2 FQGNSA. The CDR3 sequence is CASSVSTGSYEQYF. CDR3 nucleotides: TGTGCCAGCAGCGTGAGCACAGGCTCCTACGAGCAGTACTTC.

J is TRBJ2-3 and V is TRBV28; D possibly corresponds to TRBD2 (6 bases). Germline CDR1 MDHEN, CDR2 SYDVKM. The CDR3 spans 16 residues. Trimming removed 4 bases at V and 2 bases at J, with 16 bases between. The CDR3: CASSSTQGGYTDTQYF. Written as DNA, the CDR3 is TGTGCCAGCAGTTCAACCCAGGGAGGATACACAGATACGCAGTATTTT.

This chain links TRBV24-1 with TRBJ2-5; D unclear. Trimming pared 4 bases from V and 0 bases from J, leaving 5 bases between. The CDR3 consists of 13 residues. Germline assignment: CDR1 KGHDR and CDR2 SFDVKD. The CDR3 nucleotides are TGTGCCACCAGTGAGGTCAACCAAGAGACCCAGTACTTC. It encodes CATSEVNQETQYF.

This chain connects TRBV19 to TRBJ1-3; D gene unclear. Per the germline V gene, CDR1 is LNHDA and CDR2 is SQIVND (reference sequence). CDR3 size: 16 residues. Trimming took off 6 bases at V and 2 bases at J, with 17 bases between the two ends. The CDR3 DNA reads TGTGCCAGTAGCCCAGGCGTGGTGCAGACTGGAAACACCATATATTTT. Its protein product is CASSPGVVQTGNTIYF.

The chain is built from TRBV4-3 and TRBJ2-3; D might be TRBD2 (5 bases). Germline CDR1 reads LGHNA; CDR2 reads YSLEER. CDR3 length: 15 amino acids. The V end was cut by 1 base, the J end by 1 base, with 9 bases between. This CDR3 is CASSQVPEGTDTQYF. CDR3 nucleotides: TGCGCCAGCAGCCAAGTACCGGAGGGCACAGATACGCAGTATTTT.

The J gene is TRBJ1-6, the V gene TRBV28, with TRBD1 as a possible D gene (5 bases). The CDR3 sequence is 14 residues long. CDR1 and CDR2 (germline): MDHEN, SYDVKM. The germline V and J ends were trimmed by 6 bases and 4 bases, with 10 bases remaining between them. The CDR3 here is CASRTDIYNSPLHF. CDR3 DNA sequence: TGTGCCAGCAGAACGGACATTTATAATTCACCCCTCCACTTT.

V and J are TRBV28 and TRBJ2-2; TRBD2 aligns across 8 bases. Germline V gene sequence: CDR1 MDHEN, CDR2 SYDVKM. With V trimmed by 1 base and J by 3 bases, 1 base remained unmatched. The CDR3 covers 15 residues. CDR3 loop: CASSLSSGHTGELFF. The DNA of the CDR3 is TGTGCCAGCAGTTTATCTAGCGGGCACACCGGGGAGCTGTTTTTT.